The rows below give T cell receptor beta chains drawn from one sample of a study of OX40 agonist ivuxolimab in advanced cancers. Some clones are missing from TCRdb's copy, which holds only in-frame ones; the method was immunoSEQ multiplex PCR. The sample shows around 30,000 clones, roughly four fifths of them seen only once. Here the sequenced sample was CD4+ or CD8+ T cells sorted from blood, taken in a trial of the OX40 agonist ivuxolimab. The receptor source for this set is an adult with an advanced solid tumor such as melanoma, head and neck, liver or kidney cancer. CDR3s include the opening cysteine and the closing phenylalanine or tryptophan. The order of the fields is CDR3 DNA, CDR3 protein, clone size, J gene, D gene, V gene. D genes are given only for firm matches. Rows give clone size only sometimes, using once, few, many, or a class for an expanded clone.

CDR3nt: TGTTCCCAGGGACAGCCCACTGAAGCTTTCTTT
CDR3aa: CSQGQPTEAFF
abundance: .
j_gene: TRBJ1-1
d_gene: TRBD1
v_gene: TRBV11-2

CDR3nt: TGTGCCAGTAGGGACCGGGACAGAGGCTACGAGCAGTACTTC
CDR3aa: CASRDRDRGYEQYF
abundance: .
j_gene: TRBJ2-7
d_gene: TRBD1
v_gene: TRBV19

CDR3nt: TGTGCCAGCAGTTTATGGACAGGTGCCTACGAGCAGTACTTC
CDR3aa: CASSLWTGAYEQYF
abundance: few
j_gene: TRBJ2-7
d_gene: .
v_gene: TRBV28

CDR3nt: TGTGCCAGCAGCTTAGGGAATACGCAGTATTTT
CDR3aa: CASSLGNTQYF
abundance: .
j_gene: TRBJ2-3
d_gene: .
v_gene: TRBV7-6

CDR3nt: TGTGCCAGCAGTACAGGTGACTATGGCTACACCTTC
CDR3aa: CASSTGDYGYTF
abundance: .
j_gene: TRBJ1-2
d_gene: .
v_gene: TRBV28

CDR3nt: TGTGCCAGCAGTGCCCCAAGACTAGCGGGAGGGCTACGTGAGCAGTTCTTC
CDR3aa: CASSAPRLAGGLREQFF
abundance: .
j_gene: TRBJ2-1
d_gene: TRBD2
v_gene: TRBV6-1

CDR3nt: TGTGCCAGCTCCCTCGGGACAGGGGGCGACGAGCAGTACTTC
CDR3aa: CASSLGTGGDEQYF
abundance: .
j_gene: TRBJ2-7
d_gene: TRBD1
v_gene: TRBV18

CDR3nt: TGTGCCAGCAGGGCCCTCAGGGGTATTAACTACGAGCAGTACTTC
CDR3aa: CASRALRGINYEQYF
abundance: .
j_gene: TRBJ2-7
d_gene: .
v_gene: TRBV28

CDR3nt: TGTGCAAGCACGGTCGGGGCAGCCGGGAACACTGAAGCTTTCTTT
CDR3aa: CASTVGAAGNTEAFF
abundance: .
j_gene: TRBJ1-1
d_gene: .
v_gene: TRBV28

CDR3nt: TGTGCCAGCAGTTTATACAGGGATCCTGGAAACACCATATATTTT
CDR3aa: CASSLYRDPGNTIYF
abundance: .
j_gene: TRBJ1-3
d_gene: .
v_gene: TRBV2

CDR3nt: TGTGCCAGCAGCTTAGTTTCTTCTGGAAACACCATATATTTT
CDR3aa: CASSLVSSGNTIYF
abundance: .
j_gene: TRBJ1-3
d_gene: .
v_gene: TRBV11-2

CDR3nt: TGTGCCAGCAGTGAGGACAGGGGAGCCTTGGGGGGTCAGCAGTACTTC
CDR3aa: CASSEDRGALGGQQYF
abundance: once
j_gene: TRBJ2-7
d_gene: TRBD1
v_gene: TRBV6-1

CDR3nt: TGTGCCAGCAGGGGACTAGCGGTTTACAATGAGCAGTTCTTC
CDR3aa: CASRGLAVYNEQFF
abundance: few
j_gene: TRBJ2-1
d_gene: TRBD2
v_gene: TRBV6-5

CDR3nt: TGTGCCAGCGCCCGGGATGACAACTATGGCTACACCTTC
CDR3aa: CASARDDNYGYTF
abundance: .
j_gene: TRBJ1-2
d_gene: .
v_gene: TRBV6-1

CDR3nt: TGTGCCTGGGACCGGTCTCTGGGGGCCAACGTCCTGACTTTC
CDR3aa: CAWDRSLGANVLTF
abundance: .
j_gene: TRBJ2-6
d_gene: .
v_gene: TRBV30

CDR3nt: TGTGCCAGTAGTGTCAGGGAGCGCGAAAAACTGTTTTTT
CDR3aa: CASSVREREKLFF
abundance: .
j_gene: TRBJ1-4
d_gene: .
v_gene: TRBV19

CDR3nt: TGCGCCAGCAGCTTGTCGACAGTAGTCGAGACCCAGTACTTC
CDR3aa: CASSLSTVVETQYF
abundance: .
j_gene: TRBJ2-5
d_gene: .
v_gene: TRBV5-1

CDR3nt: TGTGCCAGCCAGGACAGGTACTCCTACGAGCAGTACTTC
CDR3aa: CASQDRYSYEQYF
abundance: .
j_gene: TRBJ2-7
d_gene: TRBD1
v_gene: TRBV28

CDR3nt: TGTGCCAGTAGTATAGAAACAGGGAGCTCCTACGAGCAGTACTTC
CDR3aa: CASSIETGSSYEQYF
abundance: once
j_gene: TRBJ2-7
d_gene: .
v_gene: TRBV19

CDR3nt: TGTGCCAGCAGCCCACGGACAGGAGGGACTGAAGCTTTCTTT
CDR3aa: CASSPRTGGTEAFF
abundance: .
j_gene: TRBJ1-1
d_gene: TRBD1
v_gene: TRBV11-2

CDR3nt: TGTGCCATCAGTGATATTCGGCGGGGGGCTCCCTACGAGCAGTACTTC
CDR3aa: CAISDIRRGAPYEQYF
abundance: once
j_gene: TRBJ2-7
d_gene: TRBD2
v_gene: TRBV10-3

CDR3nt: TGTGCCAGCAGCTGGGGGGGAGGGCATAATCAGCCCCAGCATTTT
CDR3aa: CASSWGGGHNQPQHF
abundance: .
j_gene: TRBJ1-5
d_gene: .
v_gene: TRBV5-6

CDR3nt: TGTGCCAGCAGCCCCCTGGGTAGCGGGACTCAAGAGACCCAGTACTTC
CDR3aa: CASSPLGSGTQETQYF
abundance: .
j_gene: TRBJ2-5
d_gene: TRBD2
v_gene: TRBV7-2

CDR3nt: TGTGCCAGCAGTTTCGTGGGACAGGGACATCAGCCCCAGCATTTT
CDR3aa: CASSFVGQGHQPQHF
abundance: few
j_gene: TRBJ1-5
d_gene: TRBD1
v_gene: TRBV28

CDR3nt: TGTGCCAGCAGTGACTCAACAGTTTCTGAAGCTTTCTTT
CDR3aa: CASSDSTVSEAFF
abundance: .
j_gene: TRBJ1-1
d_gene: .
v_gene: TRBV2

CDR3nt: TGTGCCAGCAGCTTGGTCGGGTACTCTGGGGCCAACGTCCTGACTTTC
CDR3aa: CASSLVGYSGANVLTF
abundance: .
j_gene: TRBJ2-6
d_gene: .
v_gene: TRBV5-4

CDR3nt: TGTGCCAGCAGCTTAGTTAGGACCGGGGAGCTGTTTTTT
CDR3aa: CASSLVRTGELFF
abundance: .
j_gene: TRBJ2-2
d_gene: .
v_gene: TRBV7-2

CDR3nt: TGTGCCAGCAGTCTAAAGGGGGCGTACGAGCAGTACTTC
CDR3aa: CASSLKGAYEQYF
abundance: .
j_gene: TRBJ2-7
d_gene: TRBD1
v_gene: TRBV27

CDR3nt: TGCGCCAGCAGCCAAGTTGGGAATGAGCAGTTCTTC
CDR3aa: CASSQVGNEQFF
abundance: few
j_gene: TRBJ2-1
d_gene: .
v_gene: TRBV4-1

CDR3nt: TGTGCCAGCAGCCCTCTCGCGGGGGCTTACACCGGGGAGCTGTTTTTT
CDR3aa: CASSPLAGAYTGELFF
abundance: .
j_gene: TRBJ2-2
d_gene: .
v_gene: TRBV5-4

CDR3nt: TGTGCCAGCACCCCTGGAACGTCCTACGAGCAGTACTTC
CDR3aa: CASTPGTSYEQYF
abundance: .
j_gene: TRBJ2-7
d_gene: .
v_gene: TRBV6-6

CDR3nt: TGTGCCAGCAGTCTGGGACAGTCTAATCAGCCCCAGCATTTT
CDR3aa: CASSLGQSNQPQHF
abundance: .
j_gene: TRBJ1-5
d_gene: TRBD1
v_gene: TRBV27

CDR3nt: TGTGCCAGCAGCCGTATTGGGACAGGGTTGTACGAGCAGTACTTC
CDR3aa: CASSRIGTGLYEQYF
abundance: .
j_gene: TRBJ2-7
d_gene: TRBD1
v_gene: TRBV2

CDR3nt: TGTGCTAGTGGTTTGGTAGGTGGGAGGGTAGCACACAACATTCAGTACTTC
CDR3aa: CASGLVGGRVAHNIQYF
abundance: .
j_gene: TRBJ2-4
d_gene: TRBD2
v_gene: TRBV12-5

CDR3nt: TGTGCCAGCAGCTTGGGGGCGGGAGAGACCCAGTACTTC
CDR3aa: CASSLGAGETQYF
abundance: .
j_gene: TRBJ2-5
d_gene: .
v_gene: TRBV7-2

CDR3nt: TGTGCCAGCAGTTTCTCGGGAGGGCAAGAGACCCAGTACTTC
CDR3aa: CASSFSGGQETQYF
abundance: few
j_gene: TRBJ2-5
d_gene: TRBD2
v_gene: TRBV7-2

CDR3nt: TGTGCCAGCAGCTTCGGACTCCAAGAGACCCAGTACTTC
CDR3aa: CASSFGLQETQYF
abundance: .
j_gene: TRBJ2-5
d_gene: .
v_gene: TRBV7-3

CDR3nt: TGTGCCAGTAGTATACAGGGCATCGGAACAGATACGCAGTATTTT
CDR3aa: CASSIQGIGTDTQYF
abundance: .
j_gene: TRBJ2-3
d_gene: .
v_gene: TRBV19

CDR3nt: TGTGCCAGCAGTTTATACGACATTTACTCTGGAAACACCATATATTTT
CDR3aa: CASSLYDIYSGNTIYF
abundance: .
j_gene: TRBJ1-3
d_gene: .
v_gene: TRBV28

CDR3nt: TGTGCCAGTAGTATATCGAATGAGCAGTTCTTC
CDR3aa: CASSISNEQFF
abundance: .
j_gene: TRBJ2-1
d_gene: .
v_gene: TRBV19

CDR3nt: TGTGCCAGCAGCCCCCGGACAGGGGGCTTATCGTCCGCCTTT
CDR3aa: CASSPRTGGLSSAF
abundance: .
j_gene: TRBJ1-1
d_gene: TRBD1
v_gene: TRBV11-2

CDR3nt: TGTGCCAGCAGTTACTCGAAGTCGACCGGGGAGCTGTTTTTT
CDR3aa: CASSYSKSTGELFF
abundance: .
j_gene: TRBJ2-2
d_gene: .
v_gene: TRBV6-5

CDR3nt: TGCGCCAGCAGCCTCACTAGCGGGGGGAGCACAGATACGCAGTATTTT
CDR3aa: CASSLTSGGSTDTQYF
abundance: .
j_gene: TRBJ2-3
d_gene: TRBD2
v_gene: TRBV5-1

CDR3nt: TGTGCCAGCAATCCTAGTGGCGGGGGGGTAGCGCAGTATTTT
CDR3aa: CASNPSGGGVAQYF
abundance: .
j_gene: TRBJ2-3
d_gene: TRBD2
v_gene: TRBV2

CDR3nt: TGTGCCAGCAGCTTGGTGACAGGACTTTTCTCCTACGAGCAGTACTTC
CDR3aa: CASSLVTGLFSYEQYF
abundance: .
j_gene: TRBJ2-7
d_gene: .
v_gene: TRBV5-6

CDR3nt: TGTGCCAGCAGCTTAGGGGGGGACTATGGCTACACCTTC
CDR3aa: CASSLGGDYGYTF
abundance: few
j_gene: TRBJ1-2
d_gene: .
v_gene: TRBV7-2

CDR3nt: TGTGCCAGCAGCTTTTCCGGTTCATTCAGCACAGATACGCAGTATTTT
CDR3aa: CASSFSGSFSTDTQYF
abundance: .
j_gene: TRBJ2-3
d_gene: .
v_gene: TRBV11-2

CDR3nt: TGTGCCAGCAGTGGAGGGGCAGGCTTAGCCTTC
CDR3aa: CASSGGAGLAF
abundance: .
j_gene: TRBJ1-2
d_gene: .
v_gene: TRBV2

CDR3nt: TGTGCCAGCAGTTGGAGGACAGGGAAACAAGAGACCCAGTACTTC
CDR3aa: CASSWRTGKQETQYF
abundance: .
j_gene: TRBJ2-5
d_gene: TRBD1
v_gene: TRBV28

CDR3nt: TGTGCCATCAGTGAGCCTCGAGGGGCCCCAGATACGCAGTATTTT
CDR3aa: CAISEPRGAPDTQYF
abundance: once
j_gene: TRBJ2-3
d_gene: .
v_gene: TRBV10-3

CDR3nt: TGTGCCAGCAGTTACCGAGGGAGCCGCACAGATACGCAGTATTTT
CDR3aa: CASSYRGSRTDTQYF
abundance: .
j_gene: TRBJ2-3
d_gene: .
v_gene: TRBV6-5

CDR3nt: TGTGCCAGCAGCTTAGAAGGGACCTACGAGCAGTACTTC
CDR3aa: CASSLEGTYEQYF
abundance: few
j_gene: TRBJ2-7
d_gene: .
v_gene: TRBV7-9